Below, one T cell receptor (beta chain) is given with its context. Its matching antigen is unknown. Partitioning of CD4+ cells yielded a CD45RA+ naive subset and a CD45RA-negative memory subset. Repertoires were generated with immunoSEQ multiplex PCR, while TCRdb's copy carries only in-frame clones and drops some. The sample has over 2 million clones; 92% are singletons. These data belong to a study of shared clonotypes between healthy human individuals. Study background: There were three CD4 naive, three CD4 memory, two CD8 naive and one CD8 memory plates per donor.

Study findings and constraints: In the sorted subsets, rarefaction showed sequencing was incomplete despite large depth. The study generally estimated greater richness for naive than memory subsets.

V lost 6 bases to trimming and J lost 2 bases; unmatched junction nucleotides: 6. The CDR3 is made up of 16 amino acids. Looked up from germline, CDR1 is ENHRY and CDR2 is SYGVKD. The sequenced sample was naive CD4+ T cells from PBMCs. Sample subset: CD45RA+ positively selected. This chain uses TRBV10-3 with TRBJ2-1; 11 bases align to TRBD2. The clonotype originates from a man aged 18 to 30 in good health. Some clones in this sample may be carry-over from other donors' samples. Written as DNA, the CDR3 is TGTGCCATCAGAATGACTAGCGGGAACCCCTACAATGAGCAGTTCTTC. Translation gives CAIRMTSGNPYNEQFF.